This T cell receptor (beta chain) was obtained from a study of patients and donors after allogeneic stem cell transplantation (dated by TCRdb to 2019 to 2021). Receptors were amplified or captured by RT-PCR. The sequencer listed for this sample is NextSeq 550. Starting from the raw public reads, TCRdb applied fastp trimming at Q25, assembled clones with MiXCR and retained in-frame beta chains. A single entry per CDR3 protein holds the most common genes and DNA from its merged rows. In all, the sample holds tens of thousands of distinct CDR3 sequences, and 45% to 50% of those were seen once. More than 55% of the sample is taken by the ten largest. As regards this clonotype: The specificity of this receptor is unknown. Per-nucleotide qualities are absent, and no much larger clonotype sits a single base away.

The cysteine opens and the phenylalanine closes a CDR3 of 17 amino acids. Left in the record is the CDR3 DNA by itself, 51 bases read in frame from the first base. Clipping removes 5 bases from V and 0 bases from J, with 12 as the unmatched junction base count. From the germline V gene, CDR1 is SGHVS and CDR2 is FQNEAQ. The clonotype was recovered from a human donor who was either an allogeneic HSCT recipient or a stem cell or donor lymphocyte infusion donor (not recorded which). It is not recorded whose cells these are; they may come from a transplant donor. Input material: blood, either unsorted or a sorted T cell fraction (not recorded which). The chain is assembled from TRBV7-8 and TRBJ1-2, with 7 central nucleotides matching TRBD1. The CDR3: CASSPYGRQGTNYGYTF. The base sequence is TGTGCCAGCAGCCCCTATGGACGACAGGGTACTAACTATGGCTACACCTTC.